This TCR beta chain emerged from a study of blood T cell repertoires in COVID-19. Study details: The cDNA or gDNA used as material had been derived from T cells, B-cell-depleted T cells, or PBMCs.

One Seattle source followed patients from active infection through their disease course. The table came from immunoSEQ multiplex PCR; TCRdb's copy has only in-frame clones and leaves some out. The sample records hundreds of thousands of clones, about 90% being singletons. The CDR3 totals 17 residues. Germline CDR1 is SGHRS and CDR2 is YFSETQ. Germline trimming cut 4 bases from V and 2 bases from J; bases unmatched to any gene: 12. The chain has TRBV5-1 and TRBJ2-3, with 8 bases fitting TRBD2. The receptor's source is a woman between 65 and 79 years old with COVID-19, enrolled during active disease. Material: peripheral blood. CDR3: CASSIRGGPSPTDTQYF. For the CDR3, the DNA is TGCGCCAGCAGCATCCGCGGGGGGCCCTCACCCACAGATACGCAGTATTTT.